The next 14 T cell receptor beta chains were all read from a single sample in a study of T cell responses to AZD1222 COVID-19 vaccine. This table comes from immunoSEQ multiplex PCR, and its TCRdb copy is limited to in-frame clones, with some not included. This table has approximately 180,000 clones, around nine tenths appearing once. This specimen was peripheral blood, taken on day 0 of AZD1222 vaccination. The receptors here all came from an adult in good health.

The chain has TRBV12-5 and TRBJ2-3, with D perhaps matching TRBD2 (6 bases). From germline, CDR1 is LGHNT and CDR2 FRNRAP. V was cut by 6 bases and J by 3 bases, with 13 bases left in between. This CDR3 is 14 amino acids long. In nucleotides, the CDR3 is TGTGCTAGTGGCCCGGGACTTTCTACAGATACGCAGTATTTT. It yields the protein CASGPGLSTDTQYF. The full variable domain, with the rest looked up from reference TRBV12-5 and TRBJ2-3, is DARVTQTPRHKVTEMGQEVTMRCQPILGHNTVFWYRQTMMQGLELLAYFRNRAPLDDSGMPKDRFSAEMPDATLATLKIQPSEPRDSAVYFCASGPGLSTDTQYFGPGTRLTVL.

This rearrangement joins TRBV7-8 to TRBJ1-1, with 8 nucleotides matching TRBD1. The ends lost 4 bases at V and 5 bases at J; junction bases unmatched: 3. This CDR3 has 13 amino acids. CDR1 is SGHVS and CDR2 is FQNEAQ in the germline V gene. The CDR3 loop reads CASSSTGVTEAFF. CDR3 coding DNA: TGTGCCAGCAGCTCGACAGGGGTGACTGAAGCTTTCTTT.

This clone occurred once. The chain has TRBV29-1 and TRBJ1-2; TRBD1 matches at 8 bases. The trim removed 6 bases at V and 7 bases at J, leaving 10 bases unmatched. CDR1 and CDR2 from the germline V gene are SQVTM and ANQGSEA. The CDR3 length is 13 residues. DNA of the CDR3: TGCAGCGTACAATTAGGACAGGGTCCTGGCTACACCTTC. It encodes CSVQLGQGPGYTF.

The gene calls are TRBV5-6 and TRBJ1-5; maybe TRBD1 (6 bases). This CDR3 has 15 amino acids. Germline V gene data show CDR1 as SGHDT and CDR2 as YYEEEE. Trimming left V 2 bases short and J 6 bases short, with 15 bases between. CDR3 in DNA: TGTGCCAGCAGCTTATACAGGGAGCGGCTTCAGCCCCAGCATTTT. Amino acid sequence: CASSLYRERLQPQHF.

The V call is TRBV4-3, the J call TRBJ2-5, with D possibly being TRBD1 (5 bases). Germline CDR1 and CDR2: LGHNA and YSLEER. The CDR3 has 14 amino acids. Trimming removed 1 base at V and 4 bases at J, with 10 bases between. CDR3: CASSQVDGAETQYF. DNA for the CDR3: TGCGCCAGCAGCCAAGTAGATGGGGCAGAGACCCAGTACTTC.

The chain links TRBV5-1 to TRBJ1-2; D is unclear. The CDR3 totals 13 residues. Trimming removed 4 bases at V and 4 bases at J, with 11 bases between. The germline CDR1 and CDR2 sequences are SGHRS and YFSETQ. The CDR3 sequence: CASSQSGSYGYTF. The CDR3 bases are TGCGCCAGCAGCCAATCCGGGAGCTATGGCTACACCTTC. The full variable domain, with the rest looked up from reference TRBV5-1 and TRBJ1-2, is KAGVTQTPRYLIKTRGQQVTLSCSPISGHRSVSWYQQTPGQGLQFLFEYFSETQRNKGNFPGRFSGRQFSNSRSEMNVSTLELGDSALYLCASSQSGSYGYTFGSGTRLTVV.

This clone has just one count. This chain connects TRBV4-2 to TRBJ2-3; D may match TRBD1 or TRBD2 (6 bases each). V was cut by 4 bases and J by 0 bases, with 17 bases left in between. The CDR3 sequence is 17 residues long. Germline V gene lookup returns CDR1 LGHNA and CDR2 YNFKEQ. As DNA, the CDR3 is TGTGCCAGCAGCCCAACCGACGGGGGCACTAGCACAGATACGCAGTATTTT. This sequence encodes CASSPTDGGTSTDTQYF.

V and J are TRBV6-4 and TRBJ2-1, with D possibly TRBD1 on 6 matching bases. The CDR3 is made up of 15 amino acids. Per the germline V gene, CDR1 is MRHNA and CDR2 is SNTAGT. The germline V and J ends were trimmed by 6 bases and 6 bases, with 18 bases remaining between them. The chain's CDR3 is CASSPRGKTGNEQFF. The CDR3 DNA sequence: TGTGCCAGCAGCCCAAGGGGGAAAACTGGCAATGAGCAGTTCTTC.

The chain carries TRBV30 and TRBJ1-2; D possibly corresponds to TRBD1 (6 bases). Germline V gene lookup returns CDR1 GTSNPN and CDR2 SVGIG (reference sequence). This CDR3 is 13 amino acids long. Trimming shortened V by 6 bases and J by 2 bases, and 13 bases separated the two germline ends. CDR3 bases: TGTGCCTGTGCGGAGGGGGACAACTATGGCTACACCTTC. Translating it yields CACAEGDNYGYTF.

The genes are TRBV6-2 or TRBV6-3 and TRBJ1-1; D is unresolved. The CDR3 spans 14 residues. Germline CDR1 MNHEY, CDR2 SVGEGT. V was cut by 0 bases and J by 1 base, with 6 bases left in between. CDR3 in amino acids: CASSYSRQNTEAFF. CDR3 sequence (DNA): TGTGCCAGCAGTTACTCCAGGCAGAACACTGAAGCTTTCTTT.

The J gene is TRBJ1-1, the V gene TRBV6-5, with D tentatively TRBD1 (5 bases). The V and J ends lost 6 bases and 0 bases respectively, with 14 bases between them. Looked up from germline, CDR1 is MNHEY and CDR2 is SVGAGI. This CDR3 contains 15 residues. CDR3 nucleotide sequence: TGTGCCAGCAGCCCCCAAACAGGCATGAACACTGAAGCTTTCTTT. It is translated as CASSPQTGMNTEAFF.

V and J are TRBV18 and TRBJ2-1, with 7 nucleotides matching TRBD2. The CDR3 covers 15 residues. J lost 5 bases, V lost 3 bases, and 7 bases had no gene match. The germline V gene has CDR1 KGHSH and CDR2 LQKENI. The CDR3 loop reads CASSPGLADNNEQFF. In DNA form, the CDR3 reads TGTGCCAGCTCACCTGGGCTAGCGGATAACAATGAGCAGTTCTTC.

The chain's CDR3 is CASSYFLAGGRRTDTQYF. The CDR3 DNA is TGTGCCAGCAGTTATTTCCTAGCGGGGGGCCGTCGCACAGATACGCAGTATTTT. The chain has TRBV6-2 or TRBV6-3 and TRBJ2-3, with TRBD2 identical over 11 bases. Germline V CDR1 and CDR2: MNHEY, SVGEGT. CDR3 length: 18 residues. V was pared by 3 bases and J by 1 base, with 9 bases of the junction left unmatched.

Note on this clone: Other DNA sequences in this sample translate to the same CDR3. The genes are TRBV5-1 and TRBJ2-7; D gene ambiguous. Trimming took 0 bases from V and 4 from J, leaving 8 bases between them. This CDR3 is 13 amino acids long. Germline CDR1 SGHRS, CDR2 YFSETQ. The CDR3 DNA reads TGCGCCAGCAGCTTGGCCGGGCGATACGAGCAGTACTTC. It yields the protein CASSLAGRYEQYF.